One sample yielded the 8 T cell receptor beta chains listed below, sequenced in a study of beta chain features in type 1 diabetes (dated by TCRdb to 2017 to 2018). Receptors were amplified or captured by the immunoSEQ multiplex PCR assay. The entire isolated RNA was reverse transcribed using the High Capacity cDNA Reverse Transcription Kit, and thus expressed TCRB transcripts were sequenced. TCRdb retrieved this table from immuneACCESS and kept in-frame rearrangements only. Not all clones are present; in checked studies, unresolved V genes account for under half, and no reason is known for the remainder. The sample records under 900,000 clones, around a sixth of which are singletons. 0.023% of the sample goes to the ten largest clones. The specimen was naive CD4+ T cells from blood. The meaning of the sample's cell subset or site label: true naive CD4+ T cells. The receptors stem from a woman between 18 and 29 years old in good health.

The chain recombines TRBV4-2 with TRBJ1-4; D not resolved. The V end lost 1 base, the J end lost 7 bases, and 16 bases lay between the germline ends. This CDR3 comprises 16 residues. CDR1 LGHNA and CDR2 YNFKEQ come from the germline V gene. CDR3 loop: CASSQGTEGWGEKLFF. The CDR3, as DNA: TGTGCCAGCAGCCAAGGGACCGAAGGTTGGGGTGAAAAACTGTTTTTT.

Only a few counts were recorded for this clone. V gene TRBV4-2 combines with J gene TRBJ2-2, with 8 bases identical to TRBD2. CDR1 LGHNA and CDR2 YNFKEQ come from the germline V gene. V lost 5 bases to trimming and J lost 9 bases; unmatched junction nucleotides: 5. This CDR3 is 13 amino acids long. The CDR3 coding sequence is TGTGCCAGCAGCTACGAGCGGGAGCGGGAGCTGTTTTTT. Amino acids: CASSYERERELFF.

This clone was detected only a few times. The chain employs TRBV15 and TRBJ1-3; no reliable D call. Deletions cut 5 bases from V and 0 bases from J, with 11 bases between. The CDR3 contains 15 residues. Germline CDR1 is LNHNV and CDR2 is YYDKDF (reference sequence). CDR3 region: CATSRGPSSGNTIYF. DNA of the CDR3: TGTGCCACCAGCCGAGGACCCAGCTCTGGAAACACCATATATTTT.

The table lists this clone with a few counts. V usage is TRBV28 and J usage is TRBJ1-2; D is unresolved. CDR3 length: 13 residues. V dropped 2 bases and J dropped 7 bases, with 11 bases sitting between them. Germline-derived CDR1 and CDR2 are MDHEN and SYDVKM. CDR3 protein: CASSLSVSGGYTF. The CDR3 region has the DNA TGTGCCAGCAGTTTAAGTGTGAGTGGTGGCTACACCTTC.

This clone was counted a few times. CDR3 loop: CASSGGRLLINEQFF. The CDR3 coding sequence is TGTGCCAGCAGCGGCGGGAGGCTGCTAATCAATGAGCAGTTCTTC. The chain is built from TRBV9 and TRBJ2-1; 8 bases map to TRBD2. The CDR3 extends over 15 amino acids. The V and J ends lost 3 bases and 6 bases, in that order; junction bases with no gene match: 8. Per the germline V gene, CDR1 is SGDLS and CDR2 is YYNGEE.

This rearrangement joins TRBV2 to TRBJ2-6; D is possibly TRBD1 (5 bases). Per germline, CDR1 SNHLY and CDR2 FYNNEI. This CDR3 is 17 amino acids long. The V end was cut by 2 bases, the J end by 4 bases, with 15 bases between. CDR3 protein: CASSETTGLLGANVLTF. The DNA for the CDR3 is TGTGCCAGCAGTGAAACAACAGGTCTCTTGGGGGCCAACGTCCTGACTTTC.

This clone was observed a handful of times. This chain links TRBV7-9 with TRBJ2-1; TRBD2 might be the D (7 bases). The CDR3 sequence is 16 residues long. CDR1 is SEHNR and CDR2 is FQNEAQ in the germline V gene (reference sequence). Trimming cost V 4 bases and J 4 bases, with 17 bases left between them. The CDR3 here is CASSYGGGARYNEQFF. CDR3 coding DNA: TGTGCCAGCAGCTACGGAGGGGGGGCAAGATACAATGAGCAGTTCTTC.

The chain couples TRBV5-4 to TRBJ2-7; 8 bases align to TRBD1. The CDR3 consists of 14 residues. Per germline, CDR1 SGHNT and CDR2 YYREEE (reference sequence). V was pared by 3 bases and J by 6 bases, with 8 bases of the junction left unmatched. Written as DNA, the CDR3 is TGTGCCAGCAGCTACAGGGGGGCCAGCGGCGAGCAGTACTTC. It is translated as CASSYRGASGEQYF. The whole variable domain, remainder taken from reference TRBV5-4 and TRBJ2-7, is ETGVTQSPTHLIKTRGQQVTLRCSSQSGHNTVSWYQQALGQGPQFIFQYYREEENGRGNFPPRFSGLQFPNYSSELNVNALELDDSALYLCASSYRGASGEQYFGPGTRLTVT.